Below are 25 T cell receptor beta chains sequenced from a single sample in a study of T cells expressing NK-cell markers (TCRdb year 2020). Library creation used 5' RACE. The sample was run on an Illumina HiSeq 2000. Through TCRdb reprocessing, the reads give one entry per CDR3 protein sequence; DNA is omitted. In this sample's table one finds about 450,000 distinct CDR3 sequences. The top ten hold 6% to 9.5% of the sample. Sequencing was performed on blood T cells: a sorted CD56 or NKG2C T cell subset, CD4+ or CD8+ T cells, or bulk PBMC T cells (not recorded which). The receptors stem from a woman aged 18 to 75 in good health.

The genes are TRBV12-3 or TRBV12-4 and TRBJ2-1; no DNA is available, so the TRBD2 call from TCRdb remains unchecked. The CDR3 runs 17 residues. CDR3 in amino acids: CASSSRTAGRTYNEQFF.

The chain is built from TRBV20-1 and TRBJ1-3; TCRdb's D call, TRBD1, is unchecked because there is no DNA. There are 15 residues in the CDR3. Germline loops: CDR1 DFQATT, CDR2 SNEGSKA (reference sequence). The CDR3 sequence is CSARVRGHSGNTIYF.

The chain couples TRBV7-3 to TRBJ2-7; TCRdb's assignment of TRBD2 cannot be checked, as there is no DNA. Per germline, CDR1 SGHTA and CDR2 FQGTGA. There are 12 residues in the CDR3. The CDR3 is CASSYPAGEQYF.

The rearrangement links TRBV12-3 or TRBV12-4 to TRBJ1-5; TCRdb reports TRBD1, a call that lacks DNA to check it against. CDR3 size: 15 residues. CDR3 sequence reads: CASSFGGGANQPQHF.

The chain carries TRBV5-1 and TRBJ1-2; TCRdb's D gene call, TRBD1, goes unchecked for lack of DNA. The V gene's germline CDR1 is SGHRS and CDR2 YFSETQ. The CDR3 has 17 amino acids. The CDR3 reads CASSPSQGTGANYGYTF.

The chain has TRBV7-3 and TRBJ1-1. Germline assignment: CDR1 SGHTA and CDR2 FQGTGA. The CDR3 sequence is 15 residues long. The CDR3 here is CASSKVRRSNTEAFF.

The CDR3 sequence: CASSPEGAPDTQYF. The chain is built from TRBV5-6 and TRBJ2-3; TCRdb returns TRBD1, unconfirmable since there is no DNA. The germline gives CDR1 SGHDT, CDR2 YYEEEE. This CDR3 is 14 amino acids long.

The CDR3 loop is CASSFGLAGHNEQFF. This chain connects TRBV7-9 to TRBJ2-1; there is no DNA to check the TCRdb D call of TRBD2. Germline V gene data show CDR1 as SEHNR and CDR2 as FQNEAQ (reference sequence). The CDR3 is 15 amino acids.

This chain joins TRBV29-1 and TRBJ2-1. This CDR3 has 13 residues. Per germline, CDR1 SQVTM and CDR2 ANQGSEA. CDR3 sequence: CSVEGISRREQFF.

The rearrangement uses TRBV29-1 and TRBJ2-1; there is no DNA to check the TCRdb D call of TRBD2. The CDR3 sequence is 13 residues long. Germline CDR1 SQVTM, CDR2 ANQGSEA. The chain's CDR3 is CSVTSGGYNEQFF.

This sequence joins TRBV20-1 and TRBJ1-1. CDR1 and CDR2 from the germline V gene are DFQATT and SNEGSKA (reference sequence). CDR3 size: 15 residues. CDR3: CSASDVQGGPVRAFF.

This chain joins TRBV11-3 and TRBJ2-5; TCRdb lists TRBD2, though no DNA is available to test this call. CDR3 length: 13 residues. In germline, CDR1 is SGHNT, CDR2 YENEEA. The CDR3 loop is CASSSRREETQYF.

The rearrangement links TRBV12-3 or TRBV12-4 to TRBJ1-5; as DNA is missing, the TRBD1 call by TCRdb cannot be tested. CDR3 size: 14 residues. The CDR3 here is CASSLRGQDQPQHF.

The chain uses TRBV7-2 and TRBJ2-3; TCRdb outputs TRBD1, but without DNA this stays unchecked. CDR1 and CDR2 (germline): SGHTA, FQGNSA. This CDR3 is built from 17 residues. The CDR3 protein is CASSLGLVGGRTDTQYF. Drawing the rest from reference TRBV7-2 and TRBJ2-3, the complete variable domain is GAGVSQSPSNKVTEKGKDVELRCDPISGHTALYWYRQSLGQGLEFLIYFQGNSAPDKSGLPSDRFSAERTGGSVSTLTIQRTQQEDSAVYLCASSLGLVGGRTDTQYFGPGTRLTVL.

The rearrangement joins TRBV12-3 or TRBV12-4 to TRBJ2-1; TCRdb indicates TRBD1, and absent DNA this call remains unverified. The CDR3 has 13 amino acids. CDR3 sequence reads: CASSQGVYNEQFF.

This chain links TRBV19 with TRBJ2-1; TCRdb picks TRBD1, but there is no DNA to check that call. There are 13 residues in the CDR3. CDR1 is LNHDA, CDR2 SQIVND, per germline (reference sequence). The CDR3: CASSPWGASEQFF.

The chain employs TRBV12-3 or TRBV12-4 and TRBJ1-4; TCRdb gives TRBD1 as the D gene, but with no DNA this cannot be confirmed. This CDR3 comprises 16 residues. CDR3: CASSLGRGRGNEKLFF.

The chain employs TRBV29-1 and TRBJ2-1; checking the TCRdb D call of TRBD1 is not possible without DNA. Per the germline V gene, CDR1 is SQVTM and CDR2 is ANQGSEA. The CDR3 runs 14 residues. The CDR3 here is CSVGDRLLYNEQFF.

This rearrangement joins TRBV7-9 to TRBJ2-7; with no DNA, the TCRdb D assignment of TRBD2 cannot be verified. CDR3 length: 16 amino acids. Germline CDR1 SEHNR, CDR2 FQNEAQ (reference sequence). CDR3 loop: CASSGASGRPSYEQYF.

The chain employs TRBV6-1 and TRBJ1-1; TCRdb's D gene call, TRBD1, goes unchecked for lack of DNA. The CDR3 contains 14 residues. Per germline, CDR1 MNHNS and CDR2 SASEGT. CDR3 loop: CASSRDILNTEAFF.

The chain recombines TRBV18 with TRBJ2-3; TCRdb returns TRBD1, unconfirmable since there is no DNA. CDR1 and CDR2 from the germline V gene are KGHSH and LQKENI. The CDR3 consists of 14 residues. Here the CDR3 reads CARARDPSTDTQYF.

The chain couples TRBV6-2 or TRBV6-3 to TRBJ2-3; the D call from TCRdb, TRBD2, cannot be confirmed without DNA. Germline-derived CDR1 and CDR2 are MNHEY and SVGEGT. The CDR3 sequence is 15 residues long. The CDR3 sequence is CASSKDGGTTDTQYF.

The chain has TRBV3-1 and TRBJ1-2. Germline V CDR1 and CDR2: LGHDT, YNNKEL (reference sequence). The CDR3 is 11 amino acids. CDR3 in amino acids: CASSHGNGYTF.

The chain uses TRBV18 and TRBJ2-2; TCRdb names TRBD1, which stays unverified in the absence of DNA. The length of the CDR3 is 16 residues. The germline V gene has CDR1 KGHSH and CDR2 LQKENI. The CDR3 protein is CASSPPGTGGTGELFF.

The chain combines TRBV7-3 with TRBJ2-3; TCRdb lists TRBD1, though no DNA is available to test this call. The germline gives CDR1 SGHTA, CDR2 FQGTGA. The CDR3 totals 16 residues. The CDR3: CASSLGTGGKKDTQYF.